This T cell receptor (beta chain) was sequenced in a study of glioma-infiltrating T cells. The iRepertoire nested amplicon-rescue multiplex PCR amplified TCR alpha and beta CDR3s from RNA. TCRdb reprocessed the multiplex PCR reads via MiXCR and lists one record per CDR3 protein. In the table there are around 100,000 distinct CDR3 sequences, about 30% of which are singletons. V was clipped by 0 bases and J by 4 bases, with 7 bases between them. There are 14 residues in the CDR3. From germline, CDR1 is SGDLS and CDR2 YYNGEE. The V call is TRBV9, the J call TRBJ2-2; D call uncertain. The clonotype was recovered from a human donor with low-grade glioma or glioblastoma, undergoing nonglioma brain surgery, or in good health (not recorded which). Source material: glioma tissue, nonneoplastic brain tissue, or PBMCs (not recorded which). CDR3 nucleotide sequence: TGTGCCAGCAGCGTAGCAGGCGTCACCGGGGAGCTGTTTTTT. Translated, it gives CASSVAGVTGELFF.